A selection of T cell receptor beta chains follows, all from one sample in a study of OX40 agonist ivuxolimab in advanced cancers. Assay used: immunoSEQ multiplex PCR; TCRdb lists only in-frame clones, some missing. The table records roughly 62,000 clones, 84% of them present only once. Sequencing used CD4+ or CD8+ T cells sorted from blood, obtained in a trial of the OX40 agonist ivuxolimab. These receptor sequences come from an adult with an advanced solid tumor such as melanoma, head and neck, liver or kidney cancer. CDR3s include the opening cysteine and the closing phenylalanine or tryptophan. A D gene is named only where the DNA matches it firmly. Rows give clone size only sometimes, using once, few, many, or a class for an expanded clone.

j_call,d_call,clone_size,v_call,cdr3_length,cdr3_aa,cdr3_nt
TRBJ1-2,.,.,TRBV6-5,15,CASSYSVTPGYGYTF,TGTGCCAGCAGTTACTCGGTCACACCGGGGTATGGCTACACCTTC
TRBJ2-7,.,.,TRBV5-5,15,CASSSGQPHGREQYF,TGTGCCAGCAGCTCCGGACAACCACATGGGCGCGAGCAGTACTTC
TRBJ1-1,.,.,TRBV6-1,15,CASRISGSVDTEAFF,TGTGCCAGCAGGATTTCGGGTTCAGTGGACACTGAAGCTTTCTTT
TRBJ1-6,TRBD1,.,TRBV9,15,CASRGSGGHNSPLHF,TGTGCCAGCCGGGGTTCAGGGGGCCATAATTCACCCCTCCACTTT
TRBJ2-5,TRBD2,.,TRBV11-3,15,CASSLGLAGGETQYF,TGTGCCAGCAGCTTAGGACTAGCGGGGGGAGAGACCCAGTACTTC
TRBJ2-5,.,few,TRBV29-1,11,CSVTSRETQYF,TGCAGCGTGACATCCAGGGAGACCCAGTACTTC
TRBJ1-1,.,.,TRBV5-4,14,CASSLSGGHTEAFF,TGTGCCAGCAGCTTGAGTGGGGGACACACTGAAGCTTTCTTT
TRBJ1-3,.,.,TRBV4-2,16,CASSLGNRNTENTIYF,TGTGCCAGCAGCTTGGGAAACAGAAATACGGAAAACACCATATATTTT
TRBJ2-3,.,.,TRBV11-2,14,CASSRAAGRDTQYF,TGTGCCAGCAGCCGAGCCGCGGGCAGAGATACGCAGTATTTT
TRBJ1-2,.,.,TRBV6-1,14,CASSEADFNYGYTF,TGTGCCAGCAGTGAAGCAGATTTTAACTATGGCTACACCTTC
TRBJ1-5,.,.,TRBV10-2,14,CASSEVYGNQPQHF,TGCGCCAGCAGTGAGGTCTACGGCAATCAGCCCCAGCATTTT
TRBJ2-7,.,.,TRBV6-5,14,CASSYSGRDHEQYF,TGTGCCAGCAGTTACTCGGGTAGGGATCACGAGCAGTACTTC
TRBJ1-2,TRBD1,.,TRBV6-5,12,CASGQGAWGYTF,TGTGCCAGCGGCCAGGGGGCGTGGGGCTACACCTTC
TRBJ2-7,TRBD1,.,TRBV5-1,13,CASKLTTGEEQYF,TGCGCCAGCAAATTAACTACAGGGGAGGAGCAGTACTTC
TRBJ1-5,TRBD1,.,TRBV9,14,CASSMGQGNQPQHF,TGTGCCAGCAGCATGGGACAGGGCAATCAGCCCCAGCATTTT
TRBJ2-7,.,few,TRBV28,14,CASSLPGYSYEQYF,TGTGCCAGCAGTTTACCAGGATACTCCTACGAGCAGTACTTC
TRBJ2-7,TRBD2,.,TRBV18,18,CASSLYTPLAGGSYEQYF,TGTGCCAGCTCACTTTATACACCCTTAGCGGGGGGATCTTACGAGCAGTACTTC
TRBJ2-2,TRBD2,.,TRBV7-2,15,CASSLGLAEAGELFF,TGTGCCAGCAGCTTAGGACTAGCGGAGGCCGGGGAGCTGTTTTTT
TRBJ1-1,.,once,TRBV15,18,CATSRNLGWGGGNTEAFF,TGTGCCACCAGCAGGAACCTTGGCTGGGGGGGAGGGAACACTGAAGCTTTCTTT
TRBJ2-3,TRBD2,.,TRBV25-1,15,CASSDGGGEVDTQYF,TGTGCCAGCAGTGACGGTGGGGGGGAGGTAGATACGCAGTATTTT
TRBJ2-7,TRBD1,.,TRBV5-1,17,CASSLASTGQGGSGQYF,TGCGCCAGCAGCTTGGCCTCCACAGGACAGGGGGGATCAGGGCAGTACTTC
TRBJ2-5,.,.,TRBV18,15,CASSLYLGSSETQYF,TGTGCCAGCTCACTATACCTAGGATCGTCAGAGACCCAGTACTTC
TRBJ1-1,.,.,TRBV19,13,CASSSGLNTEAFF,TGTGCCAGTAGTAGTGGACTGAACACTGAAGCTTTCTTT
TRBJ2-1,.,.,TRBV5-4,14,CASSLALRDNEQFF,TGTGCCAGCAGCTTGGCCTTGCGAGACAATGAGCAGTTCTTC
TRBJ1-2,.,.,TRBV6-6,13,CASRPRSNYGYTF,TGTGCCAGCCGACCAAGATCTAACTATGGCTACACCTTC
TRBJ2-5,TRBD1,.,TRBV29-1,13,CSSYTGGGETQYF,TGCAGCTCTTATACAGGGGGCGGGGAGACCCAGTACTTC
TRBJ1-3,.,.,TRBV2,15,CASSEGGVSGNTIYF,TGTGCCAGCAGTGAAGGGGGGGTCTCTGGAAACACCATATATTTT
TRBJ1-5,.,.,TRBV6-1,13,CASKRGEDQPQHF,TGTGCCAGCAAAAGGGGGGAAGATCAGCCCCAGCATTTT
TRBJ1-2,.,.,TRBV18,15,CASSPPGTAAYGYTF,TGTGCCAGCTCACCACCCGGGACGGCCGCCTATGGCTACACCTTC
TRBJ1-1,.,.,TRBV11-3,15,CASKRSGVRITEAFF,TGTGCCAGCAAGCGCTCTGGGGTCAGGATCACTGAAGCCTTCTTT
TRBJ2-1,.,.,TRBV6-6,11,CASSYGSEQFF,TGTGCCAGCAGTTATGGTAGTGAGCAGTTCTTC
TRBJ2-3,.,.,TRBV11-1,15,CASSRGTGGTDTQYF,TGTGCCAGCAGCCGAGGGACCGGGGGCACAGATACGCAGTATTTT
TRBJ1-1,TRBD1,.,TRBV5-6,15,CASSGVGTGSTEAFF,TGTGCCAGCAGTGGGGTCGGGACAGGGAGTACTGAAGCTTTCTTT
TRBJ2-1,TRBD1,.,TRBV5-1,14,CASSWGTGGPGQFF,TGCGCCAGCAGCTGGGGGACAGGGGGCCCCGGGCAGTTCTTC
TRBJ2-5,.,.,TRBV14,17,CASSQDLGAGIQETQYF,TGTGCCAGCAGCCAAGATCTAGGGGCCGGGATCCAAGAGACCCAGTACTTC
TRBJ1-2,.,.,TRBV6-1,15,CASSEALRGVYGYTF,TGTGCCAGCAGTGAAGCGCTTCGAGGGGTCTATGGCTACACCTTC
TRBJ2-7,.,.,TRBV5-8,13,CASSRGISYEQYF,TGTGCCAGCAGCCGCGGGATTTCCTACGAGCAGTACTTC